These 14 T cell receptor beta chains were sequenced from one sample in a study of shared clonotypes between healthy human individuals. CD45RO negativity and positive selection for CCR7 defined naive CD8 cells, a population that excluded terminally differentiated effector memory CD45RA+ cells. The table came from immunoSEQ multiplex PCR; TCRdb's copy has only in-frame clones and leaves some out. The sample includes millions of clones, approximately 95% of them seen just once. Sequenced material: naive CD8+ T cells sorted from blood. The receptors come from a man between 18 and 35 years old in good health.

The CDR3 sequence is CASSQVDVGEQYF. The CDR3 DNA is TGTGCCAGCAGCCAAGTGGACGTTGGCGAGCAGTACTTC. This rearrangement joins TRBV14 to TRBJ2-7; D not resolved. CDR3 length: 13 residues. V lost 1 base to trimming and J lost 6 bases, with 10 bases between them. Germline V lookup: CDR1 SGHDN, CDR2 FVKESK.

The chain carries TRBV6-1 and TRBJ2-7; D perhaps matches TRBD1 (6 bases). Per germline, CDR1 MNHNS and CDR2 SASEGT. V shed 1 base and J shed 3 bases, with 16 bases lying between them. The CDR3 spans 16 residues. CDR3 sequence: CASSEEDAGAYYEQYF. The CDR3 region has the DNA TGTGCCAGCAGTGAAGAGGATGCAGGGGCCTACTACGAGCAGTACTTC.

As regards this clone: Other DNA sequences in this specimen translate into the identical CDR3. This chain links TRBV30 with TRBJ2-7, with 8 bases matching TRBD1. CDR1 and CDR2 (germline): GTSNPN, SVGIG (reference sequence). V lost 0 bases to trimming and J lost 2 bases; unmatched junction nucleotides: 3. The CDR3 sequence is 14 residues long. CDR3 in amino acids: CAWSVGQGPYEQYF. CDR3 coding DNA: TGTGCCTGGAGTGTAGGACAGGGTCCCTACGAGCAGTACTTC.

As to this clone: Its ends do not fully match the called genes, so a read error is possible. This chain links TRBV7-7 with TRBJ2-2; D call uncertain. CDR3 length: 13 residues. CDR1 is SSHAT and CDR2 is FNYEAQ in the germline V gene (reference sequence). The CDR3 here is CASSPRTGGELFF. DNA for the CDR3: TGTGCTAGCAGCCCGCGAACTGGCGGGGAGCTGTTTTTT.

The J gene is TRBJ2-1, the V gene TRBV14; unclear D gene. The ends were cut back, 1 base at V and 8 bases at J, with 18 bases in the middle. This CDR3 region has 16 residues. Per germline, CDR1 SGHDN and CDR2 FVKESK. The CDR3: CASSQVALGPRDEQFF. CDR3 sequence (DNA): TGTGCCAGCAGCCAAGTCGCATTAGGTCCTAGGGATGAGCAGTTCTTC. The full variable domain, in which reference TRBV14 and TRBJ2-1 provide the parts outside the CDR3, is EAGVTQFPSHSVIEKGQTVTLRCDPISGHDNLYWYRRVMGKEIKFLLHFVKESKQDESGMPNNRFLAERTGGTYSTLKVQPAELEDSGVYFCASSQVALGPRDEQFFGPGTRLTVL.

The gene calls are TRBV25-1 and TRBJ2-1; D is ambiguous. V lost 3 bases, J lost 8 bases, and 8 bases lay in between. The CDR3 runs 12 residues. Germline V lookup: CDR1 MGHDK, CDR2 SYGVNS. The CDR3 nucleotides read TGTGCCAGCAGTGATAGTAGGGATGAGCAGTTCTTC. Translation gives CASSDSRDEQFF.

This rearrangement joins TRBV14 to TRBJ2-3, with a tentative D call TRBD2 (5 bases). Deletions cut 0 bases from V and 2 bases from J, with 18 bases between. Germline-derived CDR1 and CDR2 are SGHDN and FVKESK. The length of the CDR3 is 18 residues. CDR3 sequence: CASSQDQAAPRVTDTQYF. Here the CDR3 DNA reads TGTGCCAGCAGCCAAGATCAAGCAGCGCCGAGGGTCACAGATACGCAGTATTTT.

The J gene is TRBJ2-4, the V gene TRBV2; 11 positions match TRBD2. CDR1 and CDR2 (germline): SNHLY, FYNNEI. The CDR3 runs 14 residues. With 4 bases clipped from V and 8 bases from J, the junction kept 4 bases outside the gene matches. DNA for the CDR3: TGTGCCAGCAGTGTGTCGACTAGCGGGGACATTCAGTACTTC. Its translation is CASSVSTSGDIQYF.

The chain recombines TRBV27 with TRBJ2-7, with TRBD2 as a possible D gene (5 bases). Germline CDR1 and CDR2: MNHEY and SMNVEV (reference sequence). The ends were cut back, 7 bases at V and 3 bases at J, with 13 bases in the middle. CDR3 size: 13 residues. In nucleotides, the CDR3 is TGTGCCAGCAAACATCCCGGGGTCTACGAGCAGTACTTC. This gives the protein CASKHPGVYEQYF.

This clone came up a few times. The V and J genes are TRBV27 and TRBJ2-1; D gene ambiguous. Germline V gene data show CDR1 as MNHEY and CDR2 as SMNVEV (reference sequence). V lost 5 bases and J 10 bases, leaving 9 bases between the germline ends. The CDR3 contains 11 residues. The CDR3 reads CASSPGREQFF. In DNA, the CDR3 is TGTGCCAGCAGTCCCGGACGAGAGCAGTTCTTC.

V gene TRBV5-6 combines with J gene TRBJ2-7, with D hard to call. The germline gives CDR1 SGHDT, CDR2 YYEEEE. V lost 0 bases and J 3 bases, leaving 10 bases between the germline ends. This CDR3 is 14 amino acids long. The CDR3 bases are TGTGCCAGCAGCTTGGGTGCACTAATCTACGAGCAGTACTTC. Its protein is CASSLGALIYEQYF.

This chain links TRBV4-3 with TRBJ1-2; D unclear. V was clipped by 0 bases and J by 0 bases, with 8 bases between them. The CDR3 is 15 amino acids. The V gene's germline CDR1 is LGHNA and CDR2 YSLEER. The CDR3 region has the DNA TGCGCCAGCAGCCAAGACCCAGACACTAACTATGGCTACACCTTC. Its protein is CASSQDPDTNYGYTF.

About this clone itself: The sample holds other DNA sequences that translate to the same CDR3. The rearrangement joins TRBV4-1 to TRBJ2-7; D is perhaps TRBD1 (6 bases). The germline gives CDR1 MGHRA, CDR2 YSYEKL. V lost 0 bases, J lost 3 bases, and 12 bases lay in between. CDR3 length: 15 amino acids. Here the CDR3 DNA reads TGCGCCAGCAGCCAAGATCTCACAGGGAGCTACGAGCAGTACTTC. Protein product: CASSQDLTGSYEQYF.

The chain has TRBV7-2 and TRBJ2-7, with TRBD1 matching over 12 bases. The germline gives CDR1 SGHTA, CDR2 FQGNSA. CDR3 length: 13 residues. V trimming: 5 bases; J trimming: 7 bases; junction bases outside the gene matches: 3. The CDR3 bases are TGTGCCAGCAGCCCGGGACAGGGGGCGGAGCAGTACTTC. It codes for CASSPGQGAEQYF.